These 27 T cell receptor beta chains share one sample of origin, sequenced in a study of lymphopenia after photon versus proton radiotherapy. Only in-frame clones appear in the TCRdb table, and some are missing; sequencing was by immunoSEQ multiplex PCR. This repertoire shows tens of thousands of clones, approximately 90% found once; its top ten account for about 3%. Sequencing was performed on peripheral blood, taken from a patient treated with photon-based radiotherapy. The receptors shown here come from a woman in her 70s with pancreatic cancer.

This chain connects TRBV19 to TRBJ1-2; no clear D. CDR1 is LNHDA and CDR2 is SQIVND in the germline V gene (reference sequence). The CDR3 is made up of 14 amino acids. Trimming left V 1 base short and J 4 bases short, with 10 bases between. The CDR3 region has the DNA TGTGCCAGTAGTATAGGCCAAGCAGGCTATGGCTACACCTTC. This codes for CASSIGQAGYGYTF.

This chain connects TRBV5-1 to TRBJ2-7; 7 nucleotides match TRBD2. There are 15 residues in the CDR3. Looked up from germline, CDR1 is SGHRS and CDR2 is YFSETQ. V lost 4 bases, J lost 2 bases, and 9 bases stayed unmatched. The CDR3 DNA sequence: TGCGCCAGCAGCCCGACTAGCCAGAGAGCCTACGAGCAGTACTTC. This encodes CASSPTSQRAYEQYF.

This chain links TRBV29-1 with TRBJ2-3, with D possibly TRBD2 on 6 matching bases. CDR3 size: 15 residues. The germline V gene has CDR1 SQVTM and CDR2 ANQGSEA. Trimming removed 3 bases at V and 0 bases at J, with 13 bases between. CDR3 in amino acids: CSVEGGDLSTDTQYF. CDR3 in DNA: TGCAGCGTTGAGGGCGGGGACCTTAGCACAGATACGCAGTATTTT.

The chain combines TRBV18 with TRBJ2-7, with D tentatively TRBD2 (5 bases). The CDR3 loop spans 13 amino acids. V was trimmed by 0 bases and J by 2 bases, leaving 5 bases between them. The germline gives CDR1 KGHSH, CDR2 LQKENI. CDR3 nucleotides: TGTGCCAGCTCACCACCGGGAGCCTACGAGCAGTACTTC. It specifies CASSPPGAYEQYF. Full variable domain (remainder filled in from reference TRBV18 and TRBJ2-7): NAGVMQNPRHLVRRRGQEARLRCSPMKGHSHVYWYRQLPEEGLKFMVYLQKENIIDESGMPKERFSAEFPKEGPSILRIQQVVRGDSAAYFCASSPPGAYEQYFGPGTRLTVT.

The sample holds a few counts of this clone. The chain is built from TRBV5-1 and TRBJ2-5, with unresolved D. Germline CDR1 reads SGHRS; CDR2 reads YFSETQ. CDR3 size: 13 residues. Trimming took off 3 bases at V and 5 bases at J, with 11 bases between the two ends. DNA of the CDR3: TGCGCCAGCAGCTCCACCGTATCTGAGACCCAGTACTTC. It specifies CASSSTVSETQYF.

This rearrangement joins TRBV7-2 to TRBJ2-3; possibly TRBD1 for D (6 bases). This CDR3 region has 14 residues. The V gene's germline CDR1 is SGHTA and CDR2 FQGNSA. V gave up 5 bases and J gave up 3 bases, with 12 bases separating them. CDR3 in amino acids: CASSARTETDTQYF. CDR3 bases: TGTGCCAGCAGCGCCCGGACAGAAACAGATACGCAGTATTTT.

The gene calls are TRBV6-5 and TRBJ2-7; D is ambiguous. This CDR3 has 15 residues. The germline gives CDR1 MNHEY, CDR2 SVGAGI. The V end was cut by 1 base, the J end by 0 bases, with 10 bases between. The CDR3 DNA is TGTGCCAGCAGTTACTTTTTTGGAAACTCCTACGAGCAGTACTTC. Protein: CASSYFFGNSYEQYF.

This chain links TRBV19 with TRBJ1-1; D uncertain. Germline V gene sequence: CDR1 LNHDA, CDR2 SQIVND (reference sequence). V lost 9 bases and J 3 bases, leaving 20 bases between the germline ends. The CDR3 runs 15 residues. This chain's CDR3 is CASQDPKQEHTEAFF. CDR3 DNA: TGTGCCAGCCAAGACCCGAAGCAGGAACACACTGAAGCTTTCTTT.

This chain links TRBV7-3 with TRBJ2-1; 8 bases line up with TRBD2. The CDR3 contains 13 residues. Germline CDR1 SGHTA, CDR2 FQGTGA. Trimming cost V 3 bases and J 5 bases; bases outside gene matches: 0. The CDR3 is CASSFSGNNEQFF. CDR3 in DNA: TGTGCCAGCAGCTTTAGCGGGAACAATGAGCAGTTCTTC. Full variable domain (remainder filled in from reference TRBV7-3 and TRBJ2-1): GAGVSQTPSNKVTEKGKYVELRCDPISGHTALYWYRQSLGQGPEFLIYFQGTGAADDSGLPNDRFFAVRPEGSVSTLKIQRTERGDSAVYLCASSFSGNNEQFFGPGTRLTVL.

J is TRBJ1-3 and V is TRBV7-2; no firm D call. This CDR3 region has 16 residues. Germline values: CDR1 SGHTA, CDR2 FQGNSA. Trimming removed 5 bases at V and 0 bases at J, with 14 bases between. The CDR3 region has the DNA TGTGCCAGCAGCCCGGGTTTGACCAGCTCTGGAAACACCATATATTTT. Amino acid sequence: CASSPGLTSSGNTIYF.

This chain connects TRBV30 to TRBJ2-1; D gene ambiguous. Germline-derived CDR1 and CDR2 are GTSNPN and SVGIG (reference sequence). Between the trimmed V and J ends, which lost 0 bases and 6 bases, there was a span of 12 bases. The CDR3 totals 14 residues. This CDR3 is CAWSVGRLSNEQFF. The CDR3, as DNA: TGTGCCTGGAGTGTGGGCCGCCTGAGCAATGAGCAGTTCTTC.

The chain couples TRBV21-1 to TRBJ2-5; the listed D gene, TRBD2, was not tested against the DNA. The end of the DNA aligns better with TRBJ2-7, so the J call may be wrong. TRBV21-1 is shown as a pseudogene. This CDR3 region has 16 residues. The DNA of the CDR3 is TGTGCCAGCAGCAAAGAGAGCGGGAGGGCCTTCTACGAGCAGTACTTC. It yields the protein CASSKESGRAFYEQYF.

The genes are TRBV7-2 and TRBJ2-3; 12 nucleotides agree with TRBD2. This CDR3 has 16 residues. From germline, CDR1 is SGHTA and CDR2 FQGNSA. Germline trimming cut 0 bases from V and 3 bases from J; bases unmatched to any gene: 1. CDR3 bases: TGTGCCAGCAGCTTAGCGGGGACTAGCGGGACAGATACGCAGTATTTT. Amino acid sequence: CASSLAGTSGTDTQYF.

This rearrangement joins TRBV19 to TRBJ2-7; maybe TRBD2 (6 bases). Germline V gives CDR1 LNHDA, CDR2 SQIVND (reference sequence). Trimming pared 1 base from V and 4 bases from J, leaving 11 bases between. This CDR3 is 14 amino acids long. The CDR3 nucleotides read TGTGCCAGTAGTATAGTCGGGAGTGGATACGAGCAGTACTTC. Its protein product is CASSIVGSGYEQYF.

V gene TRBV19 combines with J gene TRBJ1-2; 7 bases are shared with TRBD1. CDR3 size: 18 residues. The germline V gene encodes CDR1 LNHDA and CDR2 SQIVND (reference sequence). V was pared by 7 bases and J by 0 bases, with 17 bases of the junction left unmatched. CDR3 nucleotides: TGTGCCAGTACCCCGGGACAGCTCCTAGGCTCCTCTAACTATGGCTACACCTTC. Its protein product is CASTPGQLLGSSNYGYTF.

V is TRBV5-1 and J is TRBJ2-5; TRBD1 agrees at 9 bases. With 1 base clipped from V and 4 bases from J, the junction kept 8 bases outside the gene matches. This CDR3 has 16 residues. CDR1 and CDR2 from the germline V gene are SGHRS and YFSETQ. The CDR3: CASSLIGTGPRETQYF. In DNA, the CDR3 is TGCGCCAGCAGCTTGATAGGGACAGGGCCTAGAGAGACCCAGTACTTC. Based on the CDR3 plus reference TRBV5-1 and TRBJ2-5, the full variable domain is KAGVTQTPRYLIKTRGQQVTLSCSPISGHRSVSWYQQTPGQGLQFLFEYFSETQRNKGNFPGRFSGRQFSNSRSEMNVSTLELGDSALYLCASSLIGTGPRETQYFGPGTRLLVL.

This chain joins TRBV5-6 and TRBJ1-4; no clear D gene. Germline V gene sequence: CDR1 SGHDT, CDR2 YYEEEE. CDR3 length: 16 residues. Between the trimmed V and J ends, which lost 3 bases and 4 bases, there was a span of 16 bases. CDR3 in DNA: TGTGCCAGCAGCTCCATGGTGGCAGAAAATAATGAAAAACTGTTTTTT. Protein sequence: CASSSMVAENNEKLFF.

The chain joins TRBV2 to TRBJ1-1; D gene unclear. Germline CDR1 and CDR2: SNHLY and FYNNEI. The V end was cut by 1 base, the J end by 6 bases, with 6 bases between. The CDR3 length is 12 residues. The CDR3 bases are TGTGCCAGCAGTGAAGAGGAGGCTGAAGCTTTCTTT. Encoded protein: CASSEEEAEAFF.

The genes are TRBV4-1 and TRBJ2-2; D gene ambiguous. This CDR3 region has 13 residues. Trimming shortened V by 1 base and J by 7 bases, and 7 bases separated the two germline ends. Per the germline V gene, CDR1 is MGHRA and CDR2 is YSYEKL. In nucleotides, the CDR3 is TGCGCCAGCAGCCAAGTGAGGAGCGGGGAGCTGTTTTTT. Translated, it gives CASSQVRSGELFF.

V usage is TRBV5-1 and J usage is TRBJ2-5; D might be TRBD1 (6 bases). Germline-derived CDR1 and CDR2 are SGHRS and YFSETQ. The V end lost 2 bases, the J end lost 5 bases, and 13 bases lay between the germline ends. This CDR3 contains 14 residues. DNA for the CDR3: TGCGCCAGCAGCTTCCAGGGGTTGATCGAGACCCAGTACTTC. Protein: CASSFQGLIETQYF. Variable domain in full (rest from reference TRBV5-1 and TRBJ2-5): KAGVTQTPRYLIKTRGQQVTLSCSPISGHRSVSWYQQTPGQGLQFLFEYFSETQRNKGNFPGRFSGRQFSNSRSEMNVSTLELGDSALYLCASSFQGLIETQYFGPGTRLLVL.

This clone appeared once. V gene TRBV4-2 combines with J gene TRBJ1-3; 8 positions agree with TRBD1. V trimming: 1 base; J trimming: 4 bases; junction bases outside the gene matches: 6. This CDR3 has 16 residues. Per the germline V gene, CDR1 is LGHNA and CDR2 is YNFKEQ. The CDR3 coding sequence is TGTGCCAGCAGCCAAGCCCGGACAGGGCCCGGAAACACCATATATTTT. Protein: CASSQARTGPGNTIYF.

The chain recombines TRBV4-1 with TRBJ2-6, with TRBD1 matching 9 bases. The length of the CDR3 is 20 residues. The germline gives CDR1 MGHRA, CDR2 YSYEKL. V was pared by 4 bases and J by 0 bases, with 13 bases of the junction left unmatched. CDR3 sequence reads: CASSLQSLQGAFSGANVLTF. The CDR3 DNA reads TGCGCCAGCAGCCTACAATCGTTACAGGGGGCATTCTCTGGGGCCAACGTCCTGACTTTC.

This chain uses TRBV2 with TRBJ2-7; no definite D call. The CDR3 consists of 16 residues. Germline assignment: CDR1 SNHLY and CDR2 FYNNEI. Between the trimmed V and J ends, which lost 3 bases and 0 bases, there was a span of 15 bases. The CDR3 sequence is CASSDPARKSSYEQYF. DNA for the CDR3: TGTGCCAGCAGTGATCCGGCCAGGAAGAGCTCCTACGAGCAGTACTTC.

The DNA of the CDR3 is TGTGCCTGGAGTGCCTTCTACAAGGACAATGAGCAGTTCTTC. Translating it yields CAWSAFYKDNEQFF. V and J are TRBV30 and TRBJ2-1; D ambiguous. V lost 1 base and J 5 bases, leaving 12 bases between the germline ends. CDR3 length: 14 amino acids. The germline gives CDR1 GTSNPN, CDR2 SVGIG (reference sequence).

The V and J genes are TRBV7-2 and TRBJ2-3; D is undetermined. V lost 5 bases and J lost 6, with 15 bases in between. This CDR3 is 14 amino acids long. The germline gives CDR1 SGHTA, CDR2 FQGNSA. The CDR3 sequence is CASSQSWLSDTQYF. The CDR3, as DNA: TGTGCCAGCAGCCAGAGTTGGCTCTCGGATACGCAGTATTTT.

V usage is TRBV5-1 and J usage is TRBJ2-1, with 10 bases lining up with TRBD2. The junction had 1 base not matched to a gene; V was cut back by 0 bases and J by 7 bases. This CDR3 spans 14 amino acids. Germline values: CDR1 SGHRS, CDR2 YFSETQ. The CDR3 region is CASSLAGLANEQFF. CDR3 in DNA: TGCGCCAGCAGCTTGGCGGGACTAGCGAATGAGCAGTTCTTC.

The chain is built from TRBV7-8 and TRBJ2-1, with 9 bases lining up with TRBD2. The CDR3 has 16 amino acids. CDR1 is SGHVS and CDR2 is FQNEAQ in the germline V gene. Unmatched junction bases numbered 5, after V lost 1 base and J lost 4 bases. CDR3 in amino acids: CASSLGSGRFYNEQFF. In DNA form, the CDR3 reads TGTGCCAGCAGCTTAGGGAGCGGGAGGTTTTACAATGAGCAGTTCTTC.